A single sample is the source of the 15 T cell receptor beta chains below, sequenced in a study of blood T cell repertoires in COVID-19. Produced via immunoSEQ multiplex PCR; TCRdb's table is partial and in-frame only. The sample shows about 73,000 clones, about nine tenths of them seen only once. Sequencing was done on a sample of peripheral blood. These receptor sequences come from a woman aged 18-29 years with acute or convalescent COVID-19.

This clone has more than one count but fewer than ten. This chain's CDR3 is CASSQEGTGGETQYF. The CDR3, as DNA: TGCGCCAGCAGCCAGGAAGGGACAGGGGGAGAGACCCAGTACTTC. This chain joins TRBV5-1 and TRBJ2-5, with TRBD1 matching over 11 bases. J gave up 4 bases and V 4 bases, and 6 bases lay outside the gene matches. CDR1 and CDR2 (germline): SGHRS, YFSETQ. The CDR3 has 15 amino acids.

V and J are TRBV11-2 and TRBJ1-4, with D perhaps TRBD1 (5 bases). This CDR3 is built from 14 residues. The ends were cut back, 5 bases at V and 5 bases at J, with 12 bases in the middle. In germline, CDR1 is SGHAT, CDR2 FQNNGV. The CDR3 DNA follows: TGTGCCAGCAGCCGGACCGGGGGGAATGAAAAACTGTTTTTT. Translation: CASSRTGGNEKLFF.

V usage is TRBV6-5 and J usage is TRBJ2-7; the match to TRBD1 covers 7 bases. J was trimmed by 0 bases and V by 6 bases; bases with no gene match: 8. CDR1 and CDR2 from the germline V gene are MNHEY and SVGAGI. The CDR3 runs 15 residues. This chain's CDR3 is CASSRDSETSYEQYF. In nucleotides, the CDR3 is TGTGCCAGCAGCCGGGACAGCGAAACCTCCTACGAGCAGTACTTC.

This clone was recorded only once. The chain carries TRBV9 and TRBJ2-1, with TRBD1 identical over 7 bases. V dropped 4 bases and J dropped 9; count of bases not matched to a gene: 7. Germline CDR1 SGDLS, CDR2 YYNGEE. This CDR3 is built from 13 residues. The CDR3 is CASSPRQGVEQFF. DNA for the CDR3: TGTGCCAGCAGCCCCCGACAGGGCGTTGAGCAGTTCTTC.

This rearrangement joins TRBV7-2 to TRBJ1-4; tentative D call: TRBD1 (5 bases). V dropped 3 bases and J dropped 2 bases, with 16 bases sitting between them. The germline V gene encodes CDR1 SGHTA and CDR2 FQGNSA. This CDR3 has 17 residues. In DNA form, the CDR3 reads TGTGCCAGCAGCTTCTCAATTCGGGGGTCCACTAATGAAAAACTGTTTTTT. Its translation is CASSFSIRGSTNEKLFF.

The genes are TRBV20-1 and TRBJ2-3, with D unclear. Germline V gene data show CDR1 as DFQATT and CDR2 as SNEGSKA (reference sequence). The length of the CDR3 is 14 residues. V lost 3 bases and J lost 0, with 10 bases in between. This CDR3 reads CSASGRRSTDTQYF. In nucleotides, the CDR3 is TGCAGTGCTAGTGGGCGGAGAAGCACAGATACGCAGTATTTT.

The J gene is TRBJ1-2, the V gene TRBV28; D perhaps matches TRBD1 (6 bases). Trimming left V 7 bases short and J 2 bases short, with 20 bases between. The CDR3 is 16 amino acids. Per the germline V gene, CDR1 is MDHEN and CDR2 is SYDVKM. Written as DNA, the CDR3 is TGTGCCAGCACGTCCAACATTTTGGGGGCAAACTATGGCTACACCTTC. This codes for CASTSNILGANYGYTF.

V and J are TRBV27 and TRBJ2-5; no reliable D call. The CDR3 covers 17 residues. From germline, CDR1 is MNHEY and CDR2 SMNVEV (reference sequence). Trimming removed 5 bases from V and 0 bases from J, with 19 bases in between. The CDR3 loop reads CASSKIRSLLYQETQYF. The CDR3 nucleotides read TGTGCCAGCAGTAAAATTCGTTCCTTACTTTACCAAGAGACCCAGTACTTC.

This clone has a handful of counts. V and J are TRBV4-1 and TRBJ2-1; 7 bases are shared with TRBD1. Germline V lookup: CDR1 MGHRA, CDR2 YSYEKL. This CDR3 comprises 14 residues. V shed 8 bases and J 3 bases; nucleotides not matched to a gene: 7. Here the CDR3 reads CASADRDIYNEQFF. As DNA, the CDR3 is TGCGCCAGCGCAGACAGGGACATCTACAATGAGCAGTTCTTC.

The CDR3 loop is CASSQDGTGVWETQYF. The CDR3 nucleotides are TGCGCCAGCAGCCAAGATGGGACAGGGGTCTGGGAGACCCAGTACTTC. The rearrangement links TRBV4-1 to TRBJ2-5; 10 nucleotides align to TRBD1. The V gene end was trimmed by 0 bases and the J gene end by 5 bases; junction bases not matched to a gene: 6. Germline lookup yields CDR1 MGHRA and CDR2 YSYEKL. The CDR3 sequence is 16 residues long.

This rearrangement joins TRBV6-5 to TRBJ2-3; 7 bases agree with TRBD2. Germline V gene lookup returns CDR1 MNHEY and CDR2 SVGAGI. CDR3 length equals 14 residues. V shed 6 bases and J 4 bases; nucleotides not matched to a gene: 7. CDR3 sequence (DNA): TGTGCCAGCAGAAACTACCGGGAGGCAGATACGCAGTATTTT. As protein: CASRNYREADTQYF.

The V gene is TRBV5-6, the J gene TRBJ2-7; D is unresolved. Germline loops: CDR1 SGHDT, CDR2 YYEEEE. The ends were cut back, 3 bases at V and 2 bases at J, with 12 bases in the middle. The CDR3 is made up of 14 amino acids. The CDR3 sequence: CASSSVLATYEQYF. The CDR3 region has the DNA TGTGCCAGCAGCTCGGTGCTCGCGACCTACGAGCAGTACTTC.

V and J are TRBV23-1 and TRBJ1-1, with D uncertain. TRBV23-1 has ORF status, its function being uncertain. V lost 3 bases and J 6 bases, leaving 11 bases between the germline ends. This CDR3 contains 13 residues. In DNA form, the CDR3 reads TGCGCCAGCAGTCACGGGGAATATTCTGAAGCTTTCTTT. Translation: CASSHGEYSEAFF.

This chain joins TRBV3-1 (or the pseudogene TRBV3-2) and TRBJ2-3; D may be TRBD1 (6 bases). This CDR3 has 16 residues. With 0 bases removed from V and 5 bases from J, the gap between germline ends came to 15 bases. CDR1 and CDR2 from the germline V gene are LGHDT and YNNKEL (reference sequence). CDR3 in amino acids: CASSQDLGTLRDTQYF. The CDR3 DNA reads TGTGCCAGCAGCCAAGATCTCGGGACACTCAGAGATACGCAGTATTTT.

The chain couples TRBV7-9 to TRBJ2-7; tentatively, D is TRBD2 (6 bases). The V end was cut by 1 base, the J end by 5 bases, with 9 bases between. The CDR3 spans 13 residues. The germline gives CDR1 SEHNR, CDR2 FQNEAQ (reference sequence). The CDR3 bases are TGTGCCAGCAGCTTAGGGCGGGAAAACGAGCAGTACTTC. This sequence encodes CASSLGRENEQYF.